What follows describes a single T cell receptor beta chain. Its antigen is currently unknown. The CDR3 length is 12 residues. Germline V CDR1 and CDR2: SQVTM, ANQGSEA. V lost 4 bases, J lost 6 bases, and 12 bases lay in between. This sample was included in a study of shared clonotypes between healthy human individuals. Study-wide findings and caveats: Larger richness was generally estimated for naive than memory subsets. Clonotypes that were shared across a few donors made up around 5.5% of naive CD4 clonotypes.

All the donors were Caucasian adults who lived in Nashville, Tennessee. Measured with immunoSEQ multiplex PCR; TCRdb has only the in-frame clones, and not every one. The sample has about 610,000 clones; approximately 97% are singletons. The receptor was derived from a woman aged 30 to 39 in good health. Sequencing used naive CD4+ T cells sorted from blood. The subset was: CD45RA+ positively selected. The chain combines TRBV29-1 with TRBJ1-2; weak D call: TRBD1 (5 bases). The DNA of the CDR3 is TGCAGCGTTGGCGAGGGGACGGATGGCTACACCTTC. As protein: CSVGEGTDGYTF.